Each of the 23 T cell receptor beta chains below was sequenced from the same sample in a study of spatial heterogeneity in lung cancer. One entry per CDR3 protein results from TCRdb running MiXCR on the 5' RACE reads. The sample includes under 30,000 distinct CDR3 sequences, approximately 6% of them seen just once. Stated time point: blood at routine non-recurrence follow-up after resection. Whole RNA, which was extracted from tumor, nontumor lung tissue or frozen PBMC, was sequenced without any cell sorting. The material sequenced was PBMCs, taken at follow-up. The source is a male donor with early-stage non-small cell lung cancer.

This clonotype was recorded many times. This sequence joins TRBV6-2 or TRBV6-3 and TRBJ1-2; 7 nucleotides agree with TRBD1. Per the germline V gene, CDR1 is MNHEY and CDR2 is SVGEGT. The CDR3 sequence is 15 residues long. The V and J ends lost 6 bases and 4 bases, in that order; junction bases with no gene match: 11. CDR3 DNA: TGTGCCAGCAGGGAGACAGGGCCACTGGGCTATGGCTACACCTTC. It translates to CASRETGPLGYGYTF.

This clonotype occurred many times. This chain joins TRBV20-1 and TRBJ1-1; 7 bases are a match to TRBD1. The germline gives CDR1 DFQATT, CDR2 SNEGSKA (reference sequence). The CDR3 has 13 residues. V shed 2 bases and J 11 bases; nucleotides not matched to a gene: 11. CDR3 DNA sequence: TGCAGTGCTAGACAACCAGGGGGGTTAGTCGCTTTCTTT. The encoded protein is CSARQPGGLVAFF.

The table lists this clonotype with many counts. This chain links TRBV24-1 with TRBJ2-1; 8 bases line up with TRBD1. Trimming cost V 2 bases and J 7 bases; bases outside gene matches: 3. Germline CDR1 is KGHDR and CDR2 is SFDVKD. This CDR3 is built from 14 residues. The CDR3 spells CATSDWDRINEQFF. Here the CDR3 DNA reads TGTGCCACCAGTGATTGGGACAGGATAAATGAGCAGTTCTTC.

This clonotype was detected a few times. This rearrangement joins TRBV7-9 to TRBJ1-2; D call uncertain. Germline loops: CDR1 SEHNR, CDR2 FQNEAQ (reference sequence). This CDR3 region has 12 residues. The ends were cut back, 6 bases at V and 0 bases at J, with 5 bases in the middle. CDR3 sequence reads: CASSAANYGYTF. In DNA form, the CDR3 reads TGTGCCAGCAGTGCTGCTAACTATGGCTACACCTTC.

This clonotype occurred many times. This rearrangement joins TRBV2 to TRBJ1-4, with D perhaps TRBD1 (5 bases). This CDR3 is 15 amino acids long. Between the trimmed V and J ends, which lost 7 bases and 7 bases, there was a span of 19 bases. Germline V lookup: CDR1 SNHLY, CDR2 FYNNEI. In nucleotides, the CDR3 is TGTGCCAGCACCTGGCTTTCCGGGACCGCTGAAAAACTGTTTTTT. Amino acids: CASTWLSGTAEKLFF.

This clonotype was seen many times. The V and J genes are TRBV6-2 or TRBV6-3 and TRBJ2-5; D is possibly TRBD2 (6 bases). The germline CDR1 and CDR2 sequences are MNHEY and SVGEGT. This CDR3 has 14 amino acids. V lost 4 bases and J lost 0, with 9 bases in between. The CDR3 sequence: CASSWEDDQETQYF. In DNA, the CDR3 is TGTGCCAGCAGTTGGGAGGACGACCAAGAGACCCAGTACTTC.

This clonotype occurred many times. V is TRBV4-2 and J is TRBJ2-1; D is unclear. The V end was cut by 0 bases, the J end by 4 bases, with 10 bases between. The V gene's germline CDR1 is LGHNA and CDR2 YNFKEQ. The CDR3 is 15 amino acids. The CDR3 here is CASSQEERPYNEQFF. In nucleotides, the CDR3 is TGTGCCAGCAGCCAAGAGGAGCGACCGTACAATGAGCAGTTCTTC.

This clonotype was found many times. V and J are TRBV7-2 and TRBJ1-2, with D hard to call. This CDR3 is 14 amino acids long. Per germline, CDR1 SGHTA and CDR2 FQGNSA. Trimming shortened V by 1 base and J by 8 bases, and 14 bases separated the two germline ends. The CDR3 nucleotides read TGTGCCAGCAGCTTAGGCGCGCGCCCTTGGGGCTACACCTTC. This gives the protein CASSLGARPWGYTF. The variable domain in full, completed from reference TRBV7-2 and TRBJ1-2, reads GAGVSQSPSNKVTEKGKDVELRCDPISGHTALYWYRQSLGQGLEFLIYFQGNSAPDKSGLPSDRFSAERTGGSVSTLTIQRTQQEDSAVYLCASSLGARPWGYTFGSGTRLTVV.

The V and J genes are TRBV12-3 or TRBV12-4 and TRBJ1-6; D is perhaps TRBD1 (5 bases). The V end was cut by 3 bases, the J end by 9 bases, with 6 bases between. The CDR3 length is 12 residues. This CDR3 reads CASSFQGSPLHF. CDR3 nucleotide sequence: TGTGCCAGCAGTTTTCAGGGTTCACCCCTCCACTTT.

Many counts were recorded for this clonotype. This rearrangement joins TRBV24-1 to TRBJ2-1, with a tentative D call TRBD1 (6 bases). This CDR3 spans 13 amino acids. V lost 9 bases and J 7 bases, leaving 15 bases between the germline ends. Germline V gene lookup returns CDR1 KGHDR and CDR2 SFDVKD. CDR3 coding DNA: TGTGCCACCCGAAACAGGGATTGGAATGAGCAGTTCTTC. This codes for CATRNRDWNEQFF.

The chain combines TRBV4-3 with TRBJ2-1; 14 nucleotides agree with TRBD2. CDR1 and CDR2 (germline): LGHNA, YSLEER. This CDR3 has 19 amino acids. V lost 1 base to trimming and J lost 0 bases; unmatched junction nucleotides: 5. The CDR3: CASSQGLAGGSGSYNEQFF. CDR3 DNA sequence: TGCGCCAGCAGCCAAGGACTAGCGGGGGGGTCGGGCTCCTACAATGAGCAGTTCTTC.

The J gene is TRBJ1-4, the V gene TRBV5-1; TRBD1 matches 10 bases. The CDR3 totals 14 residues. J lost 7 bases, V lost 4 bases, and 4 bases had no gene match. Per germline, CDR1 SGHRS and CDR2 YFSETQ. In DNA, the CDR3 is TGCGCCAGCAGCCCCGGACAGGGGGGTGAAAAACTGTTTTTT. Encoded protein: CASSPGQGGEKLFF.

V and J are TRBV20-1 and TRBJ2-3, with D maybe TRBD2 (7 bases). This CDR3 is built from 13 residues. CDR1 DFQATT and CDR2 SNEGSKA come from the germline V gene (reference sequence). Trimming took off 5 bases at V and 5 bases at J, with 14 bases between the two ends. The CDR3, as DNA: TGCAGTGCTCCCAAGGGGGGGAGAGATACGCAGTATTTT. Its translation: CSAPKGGRDTQYF.

This clonotype qualifies as medium-sized. V is TRBV4-3 and J is TRBJ1-1; 7 bases align to TRBD1. The CDR3 has 16 amino acids. The V and J ends lost 4 bases and 4 bases, in that order; junction bases with no gene match: 12. Germline V gives CDR1 LGHNA, CDR2 YSLEER. CDR3 nucleotide sequence: TGCGCCAGCAGCCCTAGGGCGACAGGGACCACCACTGAAGCTTTCTTT. As protein: CASSPRATGTTTEAFF.

The table lists this clonotype with many counts. The chain has TRBV7-2 and TRBJ1-5; 8 positions agree with TRBD1. After removal of 3 bases from V and 6 bases from J, the junction contained 7 bases not matched to a gene. Germline loops: CDR1 SGHTA, CDR2 FQGNSA. This CDR3 spans 15 amino acids. CDR3 region: CASSLMDRDSQPQHF. Here the CDR3 DNA reads TGTGCCAGCAGCTTGATGGACAGGGATAGTCAGCCCCAGCATTTT. The full variable domain, its missing parts supplied by reference TRBV7-2 and TRBJ1-5, is GAGVSQSPSNKVTEKGKDVELRCDPISGHTALYWYRQSLGQGLEFLIYFQGNSAPDKSGLPSDRFSAERTGGSVSTLTIQRTQQEDSAVYLCASSLMDRDSQPQHFGDGTRLSIL.

This clonotype was observed a few times. V and J are TRBV7-2 and TRBJ1-1, with 10 positions matching TRBD1. Germline values: CDR1 SGHTA, CDR2 FQGNSA. The V segment lost 2 bases and the J segment 5 bases; nucleotides outside the gene matches: 5. The CDR3 extends over 15 amino acids. CDR3 loop: CASSLHGQGVTEAFF. Here the CDR3 DNA reads TGTGCCAGCAGCTTACATGGACAGGGGGTGACTGAAGCTTTCTTT.

This clonotype was seen only once. This may arise from a read error, as a much more abundant clone is one base away. In DNA form, the CDR3 reads TGTGCCAGCAGTGGGGGACCGACCTACAAGCAGTACGTC. Translated, it gives CASSGGPTYKQYV. The chain uses TRBV6-4 and TRBJ2-7, with D perhaps being TRBD1 or TRBD2 (5 bases each). Germline loops: CDR1 MRHNA, CDR2 SNTAGT. The CDR3 is made up of 13 amino acids.

This clonotype showed up many times. V and J are TRBV9 and TRBJ1-3; no firm D call. With 0 bases removed from V and 0 bases from J, the gap between germline ends came to 13 bases. The CDR3 loop spans 17 amino acids. Germline values: CDR1 SGDLS, CDR2 YYNGEE. The CDR3 is CASSVEGTRFSGNTIYF. CDR3 coding DNA: TGTGCCAGCAGCGTAGAGGGAACCCGATTCTCTGGAAACACCATATATTTT.

Many counts were recorded for this clonotype. The chain uses TRBV2 and TRBJ2-7, with D tentatively TRBD2 (5 bases). The CDR3 has 16 residues. The germline CDR1 and CDR2 sequences are SNHLY and FYNNEI. The germline V and J ends were trimmed by 5 bases and 2 bases, with 19 bases remaining between them. The CDR3 sequence is CASSRDSAGVTYEQYV. The CDR3 DNA reads TGTGCCAGCAGTAGAGATTCGGCCGGGGTTACCTACGAGCAGTACGTC.

This clonotype was seen at least ten times. The chain is built from TRBV30 and TRBJ1-3; D remains unclear. Trimming removed 3 bases at V and 4 bases at J, with 10 bases between. The CDR3 length is 13 residues. CDR1 is GTSNPN, CDR2 SVGIG, per germline (reference sequence). The CDR3 reads CAWSSARGNTIYF. In DNA form, the CDR3 reads TGTGCCTGGAGCAGTGCGAGGGGAAACACCATATATTTT.

Many counts were recorded for this clonotype. The chain has TRBV3-1 and TRBJ1-5; 9 nucleotides align to TRBD1. The CDR3 spans 16 residues. Germline trimming cut 4 bases from V and 11 bases from J; bases unmatched to any gene: 15. Germline-derived CDR1 and CDR2 are LGHDT and YNNKEL (reference sequence). The CDR3 DNA reads TGTGCCAGCAGCCGGTGGAAGGGACAGGGATTCGGGGCCCAGCATTTT. The encoded protein is CASSRWKGQGFGAQHF.

This chain joins TRBV28 and TRBJ2-7, with D possibly being TRBD1 or TRBD2 (6 bases each). Germline V gene sequence: CDR1 MDHEN, CDR2 SYDVKM. V was trimmed by 5 bases and J by 6 bases, leaving 11 bases between them. This CDR3 has 12 amino acids. The CDR3 coding sequence is TGTGCCAGCAGTCCGGGGGCGCGCGAGCAGTACGTC. Translated: CASSPGAREQYV.

This clonotype has a handful of counts. Written as DNA, the CDR3 is TGTGCCAGCAGCCTCTACCCCTACGAGCAGTACTTC. It translates to CASSLYPYEQYF. The V gene is TRBV7-2, the J gene TRBJ2-7; D not resolved. Trimming took off 5 bases at V and 2 bases at J, with 7 bases between the two ends. The CDR3 is made up of 12 amino acids. Germline CDR1 SGHTA, CDR2 FQGNSA.